This TCR beta chain was recovered during a study of T cell responses to AZD1222 COVID-19 vaccine (dated by TCRdb to 2020 to 2022). For the study in its entirety: Because spike-specific TCR depth and breadth did not differ between the two schedules, AZD1222 recipients who got a second dose at roughly 4 weeks were pooled with those who got a second dose at roughly 12 weeks. TCR sequencing covered 233 trial participants: some 210 given two doses of AZD1222 and around 25 given two doses of MenACWY control vaccine. Enrollment into the trials was organized by age into subgroups of 18-55, 56-69 and 70-plus years, and those subgroups contained approximately 150, 30 and 60 TCR-sequenced participants, respectively. Study-level results and caveats: Conclusions about previously exposed vaccinees are limited because only a handful of AZD1222 recipients were SARS-CoV-2 seropositive at baseline. Because no samples from the day 14 peak response were available, repertoires could be characterized only after the peak T cell response. Nearly half of unique spike-specific TCRs reportedly recognized epitopes outside regions mutated in the B.1.351 and B.1.1.7 variants. After two AZD1222 doses, spike-specific TCR breadth and depth were significantly higher than at day 0 and than in MenACWY recipients. The 56-69-year group was small, and its depth increase did not reach significance, likely because of low power. Participants were mostly white British and included more females than males, and it was suggested by the authors that clonal diversity may have been underestimated. Vaccine-associated CD4 TCRs spanned the whole spike protein, with dominant responses in regions 160-218 and 743-854.

Interpreted using the paper, the time point label stands for: baseline before first vaccination. Samples from vaccinated people were obtained from the UK trials COV001 and COV002, which included a single-blind randomized controlled phase 2/3 trial of AZD1222 (ChAdOx1 nCoV-19) in healthy adults. For TCRbeta chain sequencing, PBMC samples from trial participants were taken at day 0 and at day 28 after the second dose. The CDR3 regions of human TCRbeta chains were analyzed by immunosequencing. The published analysis was carried out like this. Repertoire TCRs were checked for matches against a reference library of SARS-CoV-2-specific TCRs that had been generated using the MIRA antigen-specificity platform. Breadth was defined as the fraction of unique TCRs that were SARS-CoV-2-associated. Depth was defined as the fraction of total T cells that were SARS-CoV-2-associated. Each spike-specific TCR was assigned to its reactive spike region and to a CD4 or CD8 class using the MIRA data. Log10-transformed breadth and depth values were compared by one-way ANOVA with Sidak's multiple comparisons tests. TCRdb mirrors the immuneACCESS table, restricted to in-frame sequences. Some clones are absent from its copies; in checked studies, under half trace to an unresolved V gene, and the reason for the others is unknown. V, J and clone size are taken as reported in that table, and D and trimming were inferred from the DNA itself. The sample contains about 70,000 clones, 84% of them found a single time. Roughly 10% of the sample is in the top ten clones.

Worth noting for this clone: The specificity of this receptor is unknown. Within one base of it there is no much larger clone, and no base qualities were kept.

Sequencing used peripheral blood, obtained on day 0 of AZD1222 vaccination. The clonotype originates from an adult in good health.

The CDR3 protein: CASSREGLAVSGANVLTF. The DNA is TGTGCCAGTAGTAGAGAGGGACTAGCGGTCTCTGGGGCCAACGTCCTGACTTTC. Recombination linked TRBV19 to TRBJ2-6; 11 central bases correspond to TRBD2. V and J are trimmed by 4 bases and 0 bases, and the gene matches miss 5 bases of the junction. The CDR3 covers 18 residues, taking in both the cysteine and the phenylalanine. CDR3 DNA is the only sequence kept; it has 54 bases, read in frame from the first base. Per the germline V gene (reference sequence), LNHDA is the CDR1 and SQIVND is the CDR2.